This record covers a single TCR beta chain. There is no known antigen for this receptor. From the germline J gene comes the end of the CDR3, since the read stops 3 residues before it. These data come from a study of T cells in women clearing cervical HPV infection (dated by TCRdb to 2016 to 2018). A note on the overall study: The cases were about two dozen women with histologically confirmed HPV16-related CIN3 or worse, and 2 of those women had invasive cancers. For cases, a median interval of nearly 150 days, with an interquartile range of roughly 80 to 200 days, was observed between lesion detection and blood sampling. This exploratory proof-of-principle case-control study, nested within the Guanacaste HPV Natural History Study in Costa Rica, compared TCR repertoires among women with different cervical HPV16 outcomes. Blood from cases was drawn at the visit where the lesion was first identified, while blood from controls was drawn once the infection was no longer detected. As quality controls, five blinded duplicates were added to each group, bringing the total to approximately 60 samples made up of about 50 participants and about 10 replicates. The 25 controls were women who cleared a single incident HPV16 infection within 12 months without developing precancer or cancer. In the parent cohort, 10,049 women aged 18 or older were enrolled in Guanacaste, Costa Rica, during about 1993 to 1995 and then followed for seven years. Because only a few women had HLA typing data, the possibility that HLA type acted as a confounder could not be ruled out. Cases and controls were matched on age within five years and on year of sample collection. Cases had a median age of approximately 35 years and controls had a median age of about 37, with no significant differences in baseline characteristics. The full study reports these points: Cases had lower TRBV6-7 relative abundance than controls (approximately 0.11% versus 0.16%; Bonferroni P = 0.0008). By combining richness with V gene abundances, random forest classifiers separated cases from controls with an estimated AUC of 0.83. Because T-cell numbers per sample were unknown, differences in richness could reflect varying T-cell content rather than repertoire biology. TCR repertoire richness was significantly higher in CIN3+ cases than in controls across sequencing depths, while evenness did not differ. The cross-sectional design could not show whether the associations came before the infection or were a result of it, and neither effector/memory subsets nor HPV-specific T cells were isolated.

TCR beta CDR3 regions were amplified by multiplex PCR from an average of roughly 1,200 ng genomic DNA per sample using the immunoSEQ assay. To correct primer bias, the assay used a complete synthetic TCR repertoire to set an amplification baseline. The amplicons were sequenced using the Illumina platform. Under the source paper's analysis protocol: Sequences were error-corrected by clustering with frequency ratios and a modified nearest-neighbor algorithm, then analyzed in the immunoSEQ Analyzer with IMGT gene definitions. TCR richness and evenness were averaged over 20 rarefaction repeats at each rarefaction depth, excluding samples with fewer sequences than the depth. V, D and J gene relative abundances were compared between groups with Wilcoxon rank sum tests, applying FDR correction. For the blinded duplicates, the intraclass correlation was 95.6% for TCR richness and averaged about 76% across about 64 gene segments. The source is immuneACCESS, and TCRdb retained only in-frame sequences with V and J called. Part of the clones is not carried over; for the studies checked, unresolved V genes explain less than half of this, and the remainder is unexplained. D and trimming come from the DNA, and the V and J calls and clone size come from that table. The data table for this sample lists approximately 40,000 clones. 7.6% of the sample belongs to the ten largest clones.

Trimming at the junction amounts to 3 bases on V and 2 bases on J, and the germline ends lie 7 bases apart. The germline V gene sets CDR1 to SGHTA and CDR2 to FQGNSA. Measured from the cysteine to the phenylalanine, the CDR3 is 13 residues long. Sequencing covers 30 bases of the CDR3, shown here with the frame starting at base 1. Every participant had a single incident cervical HPV16 infection, and women with prevalent HPV16 infections were excluded. Cervical HPV DNA was detected with MY09/MY11 PCR, and genotyping was done with dot-blot hybridization. Roughly 15 mL of heparinized blood were centrifuged, and the buffy coat was split into aliquots, frozen at -30 degrees C, and then kept at -80 degrees C. QIAGEN kits were used to extract genomic DNA from the buffy coat specimens.

Here the chain combines TRBV7-2 and TRBJ1-2, with the D gene too uncertain to name. Sequenced sample: blood buffy coat. This TCR was sampled from a woman aged 18 to 75 with a cervical HPV16 infection that either progressed to CIN3+ or cleared (not recorded which). The covered CDR3 bases are TGTGCCAGCAGCTTCGACAAGAACTATGGC. It encodes CASSFDKNYG. The complete CDR3 protein is CASSFDKNYGYTF. Reference TRBV7-2 and TRBJ1-2 genes cover what lies past the CDR3, so the full variable domain is GAGVSQSPSNKVTEKGKDVELRCDPISGHTALYWYRQSLGQGLEFLIYFQGNSAPDKSGLPSDRFSAERTGGSVSTLTIQRTQQEDSAVYLCASSFDKNYGYTFGSGTRLTVV.